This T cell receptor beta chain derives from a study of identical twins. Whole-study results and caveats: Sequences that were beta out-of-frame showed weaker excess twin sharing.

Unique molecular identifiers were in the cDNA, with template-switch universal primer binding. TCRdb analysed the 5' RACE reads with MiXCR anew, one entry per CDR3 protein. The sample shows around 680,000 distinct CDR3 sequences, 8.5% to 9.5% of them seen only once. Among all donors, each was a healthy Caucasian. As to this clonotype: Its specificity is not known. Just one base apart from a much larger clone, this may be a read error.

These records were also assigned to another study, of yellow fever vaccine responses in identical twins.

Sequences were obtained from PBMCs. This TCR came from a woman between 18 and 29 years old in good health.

The chain's CDR3 is CASSVGVGAYPYNEQFF. For the CDR3, the DNA is TGTGCCAGCAGCGTAGGGGTCGGGGCCTACCCCTACAATGAGCAGTTCTTC. The V call is TRBV9, the J call TRBJ2-1, with D perhaps being TRBD1 or TRBD2 (5 bases each). The CDR3 runs to 17 residues. Germline CDR1 and CDR2: SGDLS and YYNGEE. Deletions cut 0 bases from V and 2 bases from J, with 15 bases between.